A selection of T cell receptor beta chains follows, all from one sample in a study of T cell responses to AZD1222 COVID-19 vaccine. The table came from immunoSEQ multiplex PCR; TCRdb's copy has only in-frame clones and leaves some out. The data show 130,000 to 150,000 clones, with approximately 90% seen just once and over 13% held by the top ten. The sequenced sample was peripheral blood, obtained on day 0 of AZD1222 vaccination. The source is an adult in good health. The CDR3 runs from the conserved cysteine through the conserved F or W. The D gene is left open where the match is weak. The size entry is marked missing in some rows and otherwise reads once, few, many or a size class.

clone size	V gene	D gene	J gene	CDR3 protein	CDR3 DNA
-	TRBV5-1	-	TRBJ1-1	CASSRSRGADEAFF	TGCGCCAGCAGCAGGAGCCGGGGGGCCGATGAAGCTTTCTTT
once	TRBV5-1	-	TRBJ2-3	CASSQRTSTDTQYF	TGCGCCAGCAGCCAGAGAACTAGCACAGATACGCAGTATTTT
once	TRBV5-4	TRBD1	TRBJ1-2	CASSPVLQGAVDYGYTF	TGTGCCAGCAGCCCCGTTCTACAGGGGGCGGTCGACTATGGCTACACCTTC
-	TRBV7-6	-	TRBJ2-2	CASSLGRRLAGELFF	TGTGCCAGCAGCTTAGGTCGACGGCTGGCCGGGGAGCTGTTTTTT
-	TRBV3-1/TRBV3-2	-	TRBJ1-1	CASAGSLVNTEAFF	TGTGCCAGCGCGGGGTCCTTAGTGAACACTGAAGCTTTCTTT
-	TRBV4-2	-	TRBJ2-7	CASSQGGARDEQYF	TGTGCCAGCAGCCAAGGCGGGGCCCGCGACGAGCAGTACTTC
-	TRBV18	-	TRBJ1-1	CASSPDRTNTEAFF	TGTGCCAGCTCACCGGACAGAACGAACACTGAAGCTTTCTTT
-	TRBV4-1	-	TRBJ1-5	CASSQDQGQAQPQHF	TGCGCCAGCAGCCAAGATCAGGGGCAGGCTCAGCCCCAGCATTTT
-	TRBV6-5	TRBD1	TRBJ1-2	CASSSRSGTGGYGYTF	TGTGCCAGCAGTTCCCGGTCCGGGACAGGGGGCTATGGCTACACCTTC
-	TRBV30	-	TRBJ2-3	CAWSVLSADTQYF	TGTGCCTGGAGTGTACTGTCTGCAGATACGCAGTATTTT
-	TRBV7-6	-	TRBJ2-2	CASSFSGANTGELFF	TGTGCCAGCAGCTTCTCCGGAGCGAACACCGGGGAGCTGTTTTTT
-	TRBV7-2	-	TRBJ1-5	CASSHAGSYLTNQPQHF	TGTGCCAGCAGCCACGCCGGGTCATACCTAACCAATCAGCCCCAGCATTTT
-	TRBV2	TRBD2	TRBJ2-7	CASYGIAGGLILYEQYF	TGTGCCAGTTACGGGATAGCGGGGGGCCTAATTCTTTACGAGCAGTACTTC
-	TRBV29-1	TRBD1	TRBJ2-7	CSASPGQGGDEQYF	TGCAGCGCCTCTCCGGGACAGGGAGGAGACGAGCAGTACTTC
-	TRBV19	-	TRBJ2-7	CASSQMGNYEQYF	TGTGCCAGTAGCCAGATGGGGAACTACGAGCAGTACTTC
-	TRBV28	-	TRBJ2-5	CASRLDNPLQETQYF	TGTGCCAGCAGATTGGACAATCCGTTACAAGAGACCCAGTACTTC
-	TRBV7-8	-	TRBJ1-3	CASSLGRGEGNTIYF	TGTGCCAGCAGCTTAGGAAGGGGGGAAGGAAACACCATATATTTT
few	TRBV7-6	-	TRBJ1-5	CASSEGGIHQPQHF	TGTGCCAGCTCCGAAGGGGGGATCCATCAGCCCCAGCATTTT
-	TRBV5-6	TRBD1	TRBJ1-2	CASSPGGQVSYGYTF	TGTGCCAGCAGCCCCGGGGGACAGGTCAGCTATGGCTACACCTTC
-	TRBV20-1	-	TRBJ1-6	CSASYSGKNSPLHF	TGCAGTGCTAGTTACTCGGGAAAAAATTCACCCCTCCACTTT
-	TRBV27	-	TRBJ1-1	CASSSIREVEAFF	TGTGCCAGCAGCTCTATCCGGGAAGTTGAAGCTTTCTTT
once	TRBV5-6	-	TRBJ1-3	CASSLMAASGNTIYF	TGTGCCAGCAGCTTGATGGCAGCCTCTGGAAACACCATATATTTT
-	TRBV6-1	-	TRBJ1-5	CASSEVRGGPRSQHF	TGTGCCAGCAGTGAAGTTCGCGGGGGGCCTAGGTCCCAGCATTTT
-	TRBV10-3	-	TRBJ1-5	CAIRSEGDQPQHF	TGTGCCATCAGATCGGAAGGTGATCAGCCCCAGCATTTT
few	TRBV4-1	-	TRBJ1-1	CASSQDLGWDGAFF	TGCGCCAGCAGCCAAGATCTTGGGTGGGATGGGGCTTTCTTT
-	TRBV11-2	-	TRBJ1-2	CASSLGLSVYGYTF	TGTGCCAGCAGCTTAGGGCTATCGGTCTATGGCTACACCTTC
once	TRBV19	-	TRBJ1-2	CASSILARTDNYGYTF	TGTGCCAGTAGTATACTGGCTAGGACAGATAACTATGGCTACACCTTC
few	TRBV6-2/TRBV6-3	-	TRBJ2-7	CASSYSRMRYTGAYEQYF	TGTGCCAGCAGTTACTCGAGAATGCGTTATACAGGAGCCTACGAGCAGTACTTC
-	TRBV9	-	TRBJ1-1	CASSVRLNTEAFF	TGTGCCAGCAGCGTAAGGCTGAACACTGAAGCTTTCTTT
-	TRBV3-1/TRBV3-2	TRBD1	TRBJ1-2	CASSQGPRQGGYTF	TGTGCCAGCAGCCAGGGCCCACGACAGGGAGGCTACACCTTC
-	TRBV19	TRBD1	TRBJ1-1	CARLLRDRGLYTEAFF	TGTGCCAGACTCCTCCGGGACAGGGGGCTATATACTGAAGCTTTCTTT
-	TRBV27	TRBD1	TRBJ2-7	CASSSWDRTYEQYF	TGTGCCAGCAGTTCTTGGGACAGGACCTACGAGCAGTACTTC
-	TRBV6-5	-	TRBJ1-2	CASSYSYNGVNYGYTF	TGTGCCAGCAGTTACTCGTATAACGGAGTAAACTATGGCTACACCTTC
medium-sized	TRBV7-2	TRBD1	TRBJ2-7	CASSGGTGRSEQYF	TGTGCCAGCAGTGGGGGGACAGGGAGAAGCGAGCAGTACTTC
-	TRBV19	-	TRBJ1-5	CASSGPLYAGINQPQHF	TGTGCCAGTAGTGGACCCCTTTACGCGGGGATCAATCAGCCCCAGCATTTT
-	TRBV6-5	-	TRBJ2-3	CASSYRALSTDTQYF	TGTGCCAGCAGCTACCGGGCCCTTAGCACAGATACGCAGTATTTT
-	TRBV12-5	TRBD1	TRBJ1-6	CASGSQTGPNSPLHF	TGTGCTAGTGGTTCCCAGACAGGGCCCAATTCACCCCTCCACTTT
-	TRBV6-5	TRBD1	TRBJ1-2	CASTADRDYGYTF	TGTGCCAGCACCGCAGACAGGGACTATGGCTACACCTTC